These T cell receptor beta chains were read from a single sample in a study of blood T cell repertoires in COVID-19. Measured with immunoSEQ multiplex PCR; TCRdb has only the in-frame clones, and not every one. Among about 95,000 clones listed, about 89% were seen once. Input material: peripheral blood. The receptor set was obtained from a man aged 60 to 69 with COVID-19, enrolled during active disease. The CDR3 runs from the conserved cysteine through the conserved F or W. D genes are given only for firm matches. Size values are once, few and many counts, or a class for expanded clones, and some rows have none.

>TRBJ2-1|TRBD2|TRBV5-4|few
CASSLAGVGNEQFF
TGTGCCAGCAGCTTAGCGGGAGTTGGGAATGAGCAGTTCTTC
>TRBJ1-1|TRBD1|TRBV27|-
CASSENSRGLLLNTEAFF
TGTGCCAGCAGCGAAAATTCAAGGGGGCTCCTGCTGAACACTGAAGCTTTCTTT
>TRBJ2-5|-|TRBV6-5|-
CASSRTVQETQYF
TGTGCCAGCAGTCGGACAGTTCAAGAGACCCAGTACTTC
>TRBJ2-3|-|TRBV5-1|few
CAGAFTSTDTQYF
TGCGCAGGAGCATTTACAAGCACAGATACGCAGTATTTT
>TRBJ1-5|TRBD1|TRBV28|-
CASSTRTGGGQPQHF
TGTGCCAGCAGTACCCGGACAGGGGGGGGTCAGCCCCAGCATTTT
>TRBJ1-5|-|TRBV4-2|once
CANSQAAGDQPQHF
TGTGCCAACAGCCAAGCGGCGGGGGATCAGCCCCAGCATTTT
>TRBJ1-1|-|TRBV4-1|-
CASSQDLGVAFF
TGCGCCAGCAGCCAAGATTTGGGAGTGGCTTTCTTT
>TRBJ2-2|TRBD2|TRBV2|-
CASSELAGGPGELFF
TGTGCCAGCAGTGAACTAGCGGGAGGGCCCGGGGAGCTGTTTTTT
>TRBJ2-3|-|TRBV12-5|-
CASGLGERTDTQYF
TGTGCTAGTGGTTTGGGGGAGCGCACAGATACGCAGTATTTT
>TRBJ1-1|TRBD1|TRBV19|-
CASTLEGAWFSGADTEAFF
TGTGCCAGTACCTTGGAGGGGGCGTGGTTTTCGGGAGCGGACACTGAAGCTTTCTTT
>TRBJ1-6|-|TRBV5-1|-
CASRREGERVSSPLHF
TGCGCCAGCAGACGCGAGGGCGAGCGTGTGAGTTCACCCCTCCACTTT
>TRBJ1-5|TRBD1|TRBV6-2/TRBV6-3|-
CASSRPGQTNQPQHF
TGTGCCAGCAGCCGCCCGGGACAGACGAATCAGCCCCAGCATTTT
>TRBJ2-3|-|TRBV7-2|-
CASSLGIQDTQYF
TGTGCCAGCAGCTTAGGTATACAAGATACGCAGTATTTT
>TRBJ2-3|-|TRBV4-2|-
CASSQDMGNSGTSTDTQYF
TGTGCCAGCAGCCAAGATATGGGGAATAGCGGAACTAGCACAGATACGCAGTATTTT
>TRBJ1-1|TRBD1|TRBV3-1/TRBV3-2|-
CASSLNRGVNTEAFF
TGTGCCAGCAGCCTCAACAGGGGGGTGAACACTGAAGCTTTCTTT
>TRBJ1-1|TRBD1|TRBV7-6|-
CASSLTPLDRGRGVNTEAFF
TGTGCCAGCAGCTTAACCCCATTGGACAGGGGTAGGGGGGTGAACACTGAAGCTTTCTTT
>TRBJ1-2|-|TRBV7-8|once
CASSLVAGEFNYGYTF
TGTGCCAGCAGCTTAGTTGCGGGGGAGTTCAACTATGGCTACACCTTC
>TRBJ2-2|-|TRBV15|-
CATKAGNLDGELFF
TGTGCCACCAAGGCCGGGAACCTAGACGGGGAGCTGTTTTTT
>TRBJ1-1|TRBD1|TRBV5-1|once
CASSILGQGDTEAFF
TGCGCCAGCAGCATTTTGGGACAGGGAGACACTGAAGCTTTCTTT
>TRBJ2-3|-|TRBV5-1|-
CASSLVPGEPDTQYF
TGCGCCAGCAGCTTGGTACCAGGGGAACCAGATACGCAGTATTTT
>TRBJ1-2|-|TRBV5-4|once
CASSLFGEGYGYTF
TGTGCCAGCAGCCTCTTTGGGGAGGGCTATGGCTACACCTTC
>TRBJ1-6|-|TRBV4-2|-
CASSQDRGNSPLHF
TGTGCCAGCAGCCAAGACAGGGGTAATTCACCCCTCCACTTT
>TRBJ1-5|-|TRBV18|-
CASSPFREVSQPQHF
TGTGCCAGCTCACCATTCCGGGAAGTAAGTCAGCCCCAGCATTTT